Sequencing of this T cell receptor beta chain was carried out in a study of T cells in Graves' hyperthyroidism and ophthalmopathy. Every diagnosis used clinical symptoms, serum thyroxine and TRAb, thyroid ultrasound and orbital computed tomography. This sample holds PBMCs from 8.5 to 10 ml fresh peripheral blood. Study findings and constraints: The model made its ophthalmopathy prediction, and onset followed a median approximately six months later. In the blood, most expanded thyroid clonotypes above 0.001 appeared as well.

This clonotype was counted many times. The antigen remains undetermined. With V trimmed by 4 bases and J by 11 bases, 7 bases remained unmatched. Germline loops: CDR1 LGHDT, CDR2 YNNKEL (reference sequence). The CDR3 has 12 residues. The TCR beta CDR3 regions underwent amplification using RNA transcripts as the source. With the HTBI primer set, the TCR CDR3 went through a first round of RT-PCR. One entry per CDR3 protein results from TCRdb running MiXCR on the multiplex PCR reads. The data hold under 350,000 distinct CDR3 sequences, with 15% to 20% observed a single time. The sample comprised blood. This chain connects TRBV3-1 to TRBJ1-1; 7 nucleotides match TRBD1. The sequence was collected from a woman aged 45-65 years with Graves' hyperthyroidism. This CDR3 reads CASSPRQGKAFF. For the CDR3, the DNA is TGTGCCAGCAGCCCCAGACAGGGAAAGGCTTTCTTT.